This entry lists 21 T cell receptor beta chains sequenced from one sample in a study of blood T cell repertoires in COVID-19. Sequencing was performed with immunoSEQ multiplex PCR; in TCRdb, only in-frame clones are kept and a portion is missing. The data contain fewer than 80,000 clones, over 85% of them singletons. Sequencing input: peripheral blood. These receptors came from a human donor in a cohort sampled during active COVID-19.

The CDR3 DNA reads TGTGCCAGCAGTCCCCCGCCGGGGAGGGGGTGGGGTGACGAGCAGTACTTC. This codes for CASSPPPGRGWGDEQYF. The V and J genes are TRBV6-6 and TRBJ2-7, with a tentative D call TRBD2 (7 bases). V lost 5 bases, J lost 5 bases, and 25 bases lay in between. The germline CDR1 and CDR2 sequences are MNHNY and SVGAGI (reference sequence). This CDR3 has 17 amino acids.

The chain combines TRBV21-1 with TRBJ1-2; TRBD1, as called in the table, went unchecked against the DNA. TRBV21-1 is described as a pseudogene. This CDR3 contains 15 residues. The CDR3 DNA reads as TGTGCCAGCAGCGGCCGGCAGGGTCTTAACTATGGCTACACCTTC. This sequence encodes CASSGRQGLNYGYTF.

In DNA form, the CDR3 reads TGTGCCAGCAGCTCCCGAGGCATGGGGGAGCTGTTTTTT. Translated, it gives CASSSRGMGELFF. The V gene is TRBV7-2, the J gene TRBJ2-2; unclear D gene. V lost 4 bases to trimming and J lost 8 bases, with 11 bases between them. The CDR3 runs to 13 residues. Per germline, CDR1 SGHTA and CDR2 FQGNSA.

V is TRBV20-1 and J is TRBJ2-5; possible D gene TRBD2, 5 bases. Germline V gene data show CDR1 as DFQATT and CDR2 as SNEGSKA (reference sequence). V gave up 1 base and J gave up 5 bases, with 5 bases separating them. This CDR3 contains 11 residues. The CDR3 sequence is CSARGGETQYF. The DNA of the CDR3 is TGCAGTGCTAGAGGCGGGGAGACCCAGTACTTC.

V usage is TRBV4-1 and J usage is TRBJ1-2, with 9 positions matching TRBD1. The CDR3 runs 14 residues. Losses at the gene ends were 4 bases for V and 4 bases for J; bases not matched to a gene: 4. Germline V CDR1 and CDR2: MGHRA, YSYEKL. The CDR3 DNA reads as TGCGCCAGCAGCCCAGAGACAGGGGGCTATGGCTACACCTTC. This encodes CASSPETGGYGYTF.

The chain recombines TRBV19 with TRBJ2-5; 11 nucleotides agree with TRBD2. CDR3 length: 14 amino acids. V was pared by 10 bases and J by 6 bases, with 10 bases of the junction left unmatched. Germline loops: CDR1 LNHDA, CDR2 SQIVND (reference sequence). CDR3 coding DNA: TGTGCCACCCGAACATCTAGCGGGAGGAAGACCCAGTACTTC. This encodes CATRTSSGRKTQYF. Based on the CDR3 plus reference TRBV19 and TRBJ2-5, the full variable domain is DGGITQSPKYLFRKEGQNVTLSCEQNLNHDAMYWYRQDPGQGLRLIYYSQIVNDFQKGDIAEGYSVSREKKESFPLTVTSAQKNPTAFYLCATRTSSGRKTQYFGPGTRLLVL.

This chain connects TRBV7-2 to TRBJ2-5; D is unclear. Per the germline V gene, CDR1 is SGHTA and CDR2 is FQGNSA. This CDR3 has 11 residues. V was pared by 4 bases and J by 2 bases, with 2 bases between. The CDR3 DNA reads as TGTGCCAGCAGCTCACAAGAGACCCAGTACTTC. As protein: CASSSQETQYF.

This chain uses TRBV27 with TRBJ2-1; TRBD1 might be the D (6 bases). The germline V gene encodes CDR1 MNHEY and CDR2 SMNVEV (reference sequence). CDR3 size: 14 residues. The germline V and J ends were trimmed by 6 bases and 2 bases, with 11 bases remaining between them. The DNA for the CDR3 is TGTGCCAGCAGGGGGGCGGCGACCTACAATGAGCAGTTCTTC. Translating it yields CASRGAATYNEQFF.

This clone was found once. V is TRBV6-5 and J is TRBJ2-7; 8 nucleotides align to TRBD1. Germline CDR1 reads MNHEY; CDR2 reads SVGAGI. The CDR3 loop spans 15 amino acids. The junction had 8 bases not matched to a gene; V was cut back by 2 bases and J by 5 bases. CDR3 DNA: TGTGCCAGCAGTTACCAGGCAGGGGGCCTCCACGAGCAGTACTTC. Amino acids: CASSYQAGGLHEQYF.

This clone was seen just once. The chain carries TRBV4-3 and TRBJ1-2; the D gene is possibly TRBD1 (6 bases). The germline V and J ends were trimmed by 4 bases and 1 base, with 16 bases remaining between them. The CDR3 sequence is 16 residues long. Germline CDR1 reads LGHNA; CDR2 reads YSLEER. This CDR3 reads CASSPSVGTHNYGYTF. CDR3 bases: TGCGCCAGCAGCCCGTCCGTAGGGACACATAACTATGGCTACACCTTC.

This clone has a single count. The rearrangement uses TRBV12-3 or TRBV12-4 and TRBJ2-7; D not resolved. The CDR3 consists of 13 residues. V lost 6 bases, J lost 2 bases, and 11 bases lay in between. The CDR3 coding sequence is TGTGCCAGCAGCCTGGCCCTGGCCTACGAGCAGTACTTC. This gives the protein CASSLALAYEQYF.

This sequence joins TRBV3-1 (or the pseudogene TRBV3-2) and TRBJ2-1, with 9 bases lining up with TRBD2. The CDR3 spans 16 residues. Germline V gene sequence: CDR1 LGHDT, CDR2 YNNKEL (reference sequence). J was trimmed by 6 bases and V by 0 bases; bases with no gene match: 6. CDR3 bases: TGTGCCAGCAGCCAAGATAGGTTGCGGGGGGGCAATGAGCAGTTCTTC. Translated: CASSQDRLRGGNEQFF.

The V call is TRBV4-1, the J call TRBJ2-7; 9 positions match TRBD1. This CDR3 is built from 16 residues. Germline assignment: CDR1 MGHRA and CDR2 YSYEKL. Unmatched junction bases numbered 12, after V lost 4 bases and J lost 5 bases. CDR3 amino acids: CASSPEDRGFYHEQYF. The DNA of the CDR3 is TGCGCCAGCAGCCCCGAGGACAGGGGATTTTACCACGAGCAGTACTTC.

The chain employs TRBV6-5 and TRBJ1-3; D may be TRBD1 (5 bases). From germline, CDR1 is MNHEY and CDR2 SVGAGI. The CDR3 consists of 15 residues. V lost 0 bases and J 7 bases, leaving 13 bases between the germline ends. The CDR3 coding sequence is TGTGCCAGCAGTTACTCAAGGGGATCGGTGAACACCATATATTTT. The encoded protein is CASSYSRGSVNTIYF.

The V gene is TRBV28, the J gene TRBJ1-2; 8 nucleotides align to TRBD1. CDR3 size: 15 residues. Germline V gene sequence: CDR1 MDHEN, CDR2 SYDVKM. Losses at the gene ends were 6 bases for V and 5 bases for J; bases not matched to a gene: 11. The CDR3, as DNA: TGTGCCAGCAGGCGGCAGGGGGCGGGATCTTATGGCTACACCTTC. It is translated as CASRRQGAGSYGYTF.

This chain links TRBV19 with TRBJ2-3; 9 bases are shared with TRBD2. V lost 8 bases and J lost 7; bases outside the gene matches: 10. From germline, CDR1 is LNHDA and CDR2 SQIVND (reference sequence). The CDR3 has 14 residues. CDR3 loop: CASSSGADSNTQYF. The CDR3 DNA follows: TGTGCCAGTTCTAGCGGGGCTGACTCTAATACGCAGTATTTT.

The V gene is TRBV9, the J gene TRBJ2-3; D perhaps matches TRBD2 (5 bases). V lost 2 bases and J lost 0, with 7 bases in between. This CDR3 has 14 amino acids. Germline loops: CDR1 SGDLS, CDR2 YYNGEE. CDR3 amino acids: CASSVGRSTDTQYF. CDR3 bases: TGTGCCAGCAGCGTGGGGAGAAGCACAGATACGCAGTATTTT.

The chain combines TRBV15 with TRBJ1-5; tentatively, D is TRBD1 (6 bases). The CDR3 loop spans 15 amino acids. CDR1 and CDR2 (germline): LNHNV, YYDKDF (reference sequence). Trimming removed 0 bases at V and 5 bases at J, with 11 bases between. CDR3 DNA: TGTGCCACCAGCAGAGATAAAGGGGGTGATCAGCCCCAGCATTTT. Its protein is CATSRDKGGDQPQHF. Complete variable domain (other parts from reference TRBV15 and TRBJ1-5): DAMVIQNPRYQVTQFGKPVTLSCSQTLNHNVMYWYQQKSSQAPKLLFHYYDKDFNNEADTPDNFQSRRPNTSFCFLDIRSPGLGDTAMYLCATSRDKGGDQPQHFGDGTRLSIL.

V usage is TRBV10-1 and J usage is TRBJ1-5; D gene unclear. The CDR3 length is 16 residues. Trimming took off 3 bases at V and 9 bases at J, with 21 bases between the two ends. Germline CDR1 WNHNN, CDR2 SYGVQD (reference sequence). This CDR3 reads CASSDGGKCRGWPQHF. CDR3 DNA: TGCGCCAGCAGTGACGGCGGCAAATGTCGGGGATGGCCCCAGCATTTT.

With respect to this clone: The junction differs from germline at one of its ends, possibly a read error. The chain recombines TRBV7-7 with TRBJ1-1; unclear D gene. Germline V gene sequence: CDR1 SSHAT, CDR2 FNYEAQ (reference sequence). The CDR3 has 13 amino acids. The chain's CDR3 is CASSPTVETEAFF. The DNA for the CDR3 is TGTGCTAGCAGCCCAACGGTTGAGACTGAAGCTTTCTTT.

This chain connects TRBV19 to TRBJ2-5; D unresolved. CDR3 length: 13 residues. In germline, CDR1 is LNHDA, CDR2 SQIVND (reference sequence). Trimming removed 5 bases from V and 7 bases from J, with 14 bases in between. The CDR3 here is CASSPLPGGTQYF. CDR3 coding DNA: TGTGCCAGTAGTCCCCTGCCAGGTGGGACCCAGTACTTC.